This T cell receptor beta chain appears in the sequencing data of a study of post-analysis software for immune sequencing data. General study points: TRBV segments more frequent in patients than in controls numbered about five and included TRBV5-6, TRBV5-1 and TRBV20-1.

Presence of unique molecular identifiers characterized the TCR beta cDNA libraries. T cells numbering about 0.85 to 10 million yielded some 480,000 cDNA molecules. MiXCR, applied by TCRdb to the PCR reads, yields one record per CDR3 protein. The table records some 190,000 distinct CDR3 sequences, over 25% of them present only once. The germline gives CDR1 SGHTA, CDR2 FQGNSA. This CDR3 comprises 14 residues. Trimming left V 2 bases short and J 5 bases short, with 12 bases between. This clonotype turned up a few times. Its antigen is unidentified. The V and J genes are TRBV7-2 and TRBJ1-1; the D is unclear. Material: blood. The source of this sequence is a girl between 2 and 17 years old with multiple sclerosis. Written as DNA, the CDR3 is TGTGCCAGCAGCTTATATACCTTCGGGACTGAAGCTTTCTTT. This codes for CASSLYTFGTEAFF.